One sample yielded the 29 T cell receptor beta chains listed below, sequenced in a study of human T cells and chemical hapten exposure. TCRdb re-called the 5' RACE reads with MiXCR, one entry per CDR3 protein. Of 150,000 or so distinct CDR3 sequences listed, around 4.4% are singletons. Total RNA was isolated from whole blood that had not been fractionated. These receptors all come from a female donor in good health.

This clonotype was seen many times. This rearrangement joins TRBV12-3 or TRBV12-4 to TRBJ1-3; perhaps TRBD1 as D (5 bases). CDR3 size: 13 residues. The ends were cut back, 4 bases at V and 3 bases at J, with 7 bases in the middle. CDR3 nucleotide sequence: TGTGCCAGCAGTTGGGGCGGTGGAAACACCATATATTTT. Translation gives CASSWGGGNTIYF.

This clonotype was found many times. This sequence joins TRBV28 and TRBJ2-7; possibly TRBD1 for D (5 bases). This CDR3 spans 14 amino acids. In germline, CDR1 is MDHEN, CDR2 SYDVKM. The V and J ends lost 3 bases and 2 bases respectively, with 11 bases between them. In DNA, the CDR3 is TGTGCCAGCAGTTTGGGGCAGGCCACCTACGAGCAGTACTTC. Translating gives CASSLGQATYEQYF.

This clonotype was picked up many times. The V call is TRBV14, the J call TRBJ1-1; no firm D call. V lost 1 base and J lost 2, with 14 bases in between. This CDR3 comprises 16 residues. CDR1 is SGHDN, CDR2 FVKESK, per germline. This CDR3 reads CASSQVGLLSNTEAFF. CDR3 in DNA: TGTGCCAGCAGCCAAGTCGGGTTGTTAAGTAACACTGAAGCTTTCTTT.

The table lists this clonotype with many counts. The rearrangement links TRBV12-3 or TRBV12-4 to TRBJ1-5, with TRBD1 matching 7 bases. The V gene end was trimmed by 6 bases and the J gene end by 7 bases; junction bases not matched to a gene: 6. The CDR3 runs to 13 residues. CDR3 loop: CASRGQRNQPQHF. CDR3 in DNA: TGTGCCAGCAGGGGACAGCGAAACCAGCCCCAGCATTTT.

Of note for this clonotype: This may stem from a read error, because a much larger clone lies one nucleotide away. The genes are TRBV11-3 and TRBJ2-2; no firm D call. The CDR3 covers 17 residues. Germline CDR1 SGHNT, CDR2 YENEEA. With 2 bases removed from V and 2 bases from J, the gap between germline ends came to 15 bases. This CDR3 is CASSLPSLQANTGELFF. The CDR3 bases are TGTGCCAGCAGCTTACCTTCGCTGCAGGCCAACACCGGGGAGCTGTTTTTT.

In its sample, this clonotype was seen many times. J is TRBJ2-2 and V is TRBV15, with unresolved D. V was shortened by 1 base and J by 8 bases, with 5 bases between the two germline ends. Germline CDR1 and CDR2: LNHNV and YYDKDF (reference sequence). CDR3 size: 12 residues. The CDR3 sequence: CATSRGLGELFF. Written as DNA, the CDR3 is TGTGCCACCAGCAGAGGGTTGGGGGAGCTGTTTTTT.

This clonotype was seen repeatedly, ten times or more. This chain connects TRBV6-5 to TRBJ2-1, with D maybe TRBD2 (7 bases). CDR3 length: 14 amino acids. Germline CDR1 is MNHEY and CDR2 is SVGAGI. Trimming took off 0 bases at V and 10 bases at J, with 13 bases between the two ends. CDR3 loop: CASSYSRGEGEQFF. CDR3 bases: TGTGCCAGCAGTTACTCGAGGGGGGAGGGGGAGCAGTTCTTC.

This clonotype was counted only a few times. Here the CDR3 reads CASSIDRGPYEQYF. The DNA for the CDR3 is TGTGCCAGTAGTATAGATCGCGGCCCATACGAGCAGTACTTC. The chain is built from TRBV19 and TRBJ2-7, with unresolved D. V lost 0 bases and J 4 bases, leaving 10 bases between the germline ends. Germline CDR1 and CDR2: LNHDA and SQIVND (reference sequence). The CDR3 is 14 amino acids.

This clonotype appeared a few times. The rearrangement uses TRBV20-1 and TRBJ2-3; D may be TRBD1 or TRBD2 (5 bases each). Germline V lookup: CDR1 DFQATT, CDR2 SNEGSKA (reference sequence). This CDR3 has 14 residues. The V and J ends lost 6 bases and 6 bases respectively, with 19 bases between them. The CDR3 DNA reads TGCAGTGCCCGGGACCATGTTGGGGCGGATACGCAGTATTTT. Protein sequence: CSARDHVGADTQYF.

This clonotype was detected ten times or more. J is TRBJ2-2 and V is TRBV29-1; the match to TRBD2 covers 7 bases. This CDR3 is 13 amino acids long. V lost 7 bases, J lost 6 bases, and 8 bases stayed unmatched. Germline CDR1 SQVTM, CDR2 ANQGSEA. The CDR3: CSGSGDLAGELFF. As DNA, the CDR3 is TGCAGCGGGAGCGGGGATCTCGCCGGGGAGCTGTTTTTT.

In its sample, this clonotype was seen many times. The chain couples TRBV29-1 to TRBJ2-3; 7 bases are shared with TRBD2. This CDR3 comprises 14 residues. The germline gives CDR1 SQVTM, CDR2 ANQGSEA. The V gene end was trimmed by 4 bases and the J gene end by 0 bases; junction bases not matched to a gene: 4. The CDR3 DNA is TGCAGCGTTGTAGGCGGGGGTAGCACAGATACGCAGTATTTT. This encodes CSVVGGGSTDTQYF.

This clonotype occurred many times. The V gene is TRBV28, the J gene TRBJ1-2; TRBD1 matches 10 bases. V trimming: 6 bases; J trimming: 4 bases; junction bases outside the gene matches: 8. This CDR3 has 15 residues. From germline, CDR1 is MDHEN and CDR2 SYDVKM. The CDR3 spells CASSPGQGTVYGYTF. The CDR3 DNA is TGTGCCAGCAGCCCGGGACAGGGGACAGTCTATGGCTACACCTTC.

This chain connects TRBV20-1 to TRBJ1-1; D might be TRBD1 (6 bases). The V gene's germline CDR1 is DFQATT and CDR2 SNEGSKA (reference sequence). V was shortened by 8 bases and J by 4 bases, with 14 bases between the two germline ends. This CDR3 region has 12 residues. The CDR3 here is CSPGAGGTEAFF. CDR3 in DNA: TGCAGTCCGGGGGCAGGAGGCACTGAAGCTTTCTTT.

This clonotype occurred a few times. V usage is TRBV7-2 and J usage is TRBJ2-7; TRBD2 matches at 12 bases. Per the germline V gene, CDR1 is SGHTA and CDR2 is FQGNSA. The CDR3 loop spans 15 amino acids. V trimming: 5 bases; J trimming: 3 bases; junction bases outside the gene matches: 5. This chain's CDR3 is CASSVGLAGYYEQYF. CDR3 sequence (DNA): TGTGCCAGCAGCGTTGGACTAGCGGGGTACTACGAGCAGTACTTC.

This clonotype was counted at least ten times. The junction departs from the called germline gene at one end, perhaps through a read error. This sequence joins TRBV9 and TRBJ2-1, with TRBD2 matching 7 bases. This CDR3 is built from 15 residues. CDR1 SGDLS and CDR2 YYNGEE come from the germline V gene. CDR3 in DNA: TGTGCCAGCAGCTGGGGGGGGGGATCCTCCAATGAGCAGTTCTTC. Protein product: CASSWGGGSSNEQFF.

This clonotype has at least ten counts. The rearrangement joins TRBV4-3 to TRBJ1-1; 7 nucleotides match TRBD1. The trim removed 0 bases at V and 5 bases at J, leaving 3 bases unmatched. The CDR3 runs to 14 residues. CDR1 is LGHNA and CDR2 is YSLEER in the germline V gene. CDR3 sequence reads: CASSQDSGGTEAFF. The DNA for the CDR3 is TGCGCCAGCAGCCAAGATTCAGGGGGGACTGAAGCTTTCTTT.

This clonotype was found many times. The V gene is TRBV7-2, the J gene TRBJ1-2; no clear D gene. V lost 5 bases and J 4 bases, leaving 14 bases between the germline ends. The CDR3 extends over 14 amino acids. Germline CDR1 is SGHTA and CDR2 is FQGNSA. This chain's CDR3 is CASSQGSPGYGYTF. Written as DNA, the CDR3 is TGTGCCAGCAGCCAAGGGTCTCCCGGCTATGGCTACACCTTC.

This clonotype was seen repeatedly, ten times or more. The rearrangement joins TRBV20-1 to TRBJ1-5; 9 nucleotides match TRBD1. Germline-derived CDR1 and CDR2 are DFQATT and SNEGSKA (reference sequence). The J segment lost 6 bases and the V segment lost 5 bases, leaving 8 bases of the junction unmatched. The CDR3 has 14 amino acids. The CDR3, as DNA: TGCAGTGCTCTATTGGGACAGGGTACTCAGCCCCAGCATTTT. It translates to CSALLGQGTQPQHF.

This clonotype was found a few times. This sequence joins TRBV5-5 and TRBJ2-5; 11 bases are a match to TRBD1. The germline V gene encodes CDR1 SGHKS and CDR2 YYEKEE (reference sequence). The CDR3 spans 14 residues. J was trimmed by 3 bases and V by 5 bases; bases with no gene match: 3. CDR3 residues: CASRWTGGEETQYF. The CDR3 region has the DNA TGTGCCAGCAGATGGACAGGGGGCGAAGAGACCCAGTACTTC.

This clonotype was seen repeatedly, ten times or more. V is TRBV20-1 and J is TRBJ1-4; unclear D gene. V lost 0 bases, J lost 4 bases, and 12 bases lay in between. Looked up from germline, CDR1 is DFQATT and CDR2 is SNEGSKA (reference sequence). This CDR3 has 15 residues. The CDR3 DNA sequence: TGCAGTGCTAGAGATTTAAGGGTGATTAATGAAAAACTGTTTTTT. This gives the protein CSARDLRVINEKLFF.

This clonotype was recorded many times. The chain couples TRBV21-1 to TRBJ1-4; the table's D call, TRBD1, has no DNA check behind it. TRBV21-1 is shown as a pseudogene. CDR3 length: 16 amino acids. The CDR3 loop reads CASSWRTRGINEKLFF. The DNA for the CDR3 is TGTGCCAGCAGCTGGCGGACCAGGGGAATTAATGAAAAACTGTTTTTT.

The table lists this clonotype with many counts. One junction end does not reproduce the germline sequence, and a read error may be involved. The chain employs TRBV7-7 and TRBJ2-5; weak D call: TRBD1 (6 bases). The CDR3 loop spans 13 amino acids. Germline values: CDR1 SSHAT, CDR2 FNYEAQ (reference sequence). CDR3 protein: CASSEQQGGTQYF. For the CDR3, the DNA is TGTGCTAGCAGCGAACAACAGGGCGGGACCCAGTACTTC.

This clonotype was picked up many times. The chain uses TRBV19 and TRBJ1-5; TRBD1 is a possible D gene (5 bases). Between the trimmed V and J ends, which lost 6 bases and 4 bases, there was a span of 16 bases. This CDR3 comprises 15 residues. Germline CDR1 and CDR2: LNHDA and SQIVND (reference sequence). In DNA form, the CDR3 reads TGTGCCAGTAGCTTTCTCGGGACGGGAAATCAGCCCCAGCATTTT. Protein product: CASSFLGTGNQPQHF.

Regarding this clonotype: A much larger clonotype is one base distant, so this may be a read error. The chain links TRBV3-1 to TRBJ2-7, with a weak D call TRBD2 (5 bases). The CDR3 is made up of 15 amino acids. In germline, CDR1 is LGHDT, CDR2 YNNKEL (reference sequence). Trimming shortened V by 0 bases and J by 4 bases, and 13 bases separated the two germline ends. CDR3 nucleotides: TGTGCCAGCAGCCAAGAAGGAGCGGTGGGGTACGAGCAGTACTTC. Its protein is CASSQEGAVGYEQYF.

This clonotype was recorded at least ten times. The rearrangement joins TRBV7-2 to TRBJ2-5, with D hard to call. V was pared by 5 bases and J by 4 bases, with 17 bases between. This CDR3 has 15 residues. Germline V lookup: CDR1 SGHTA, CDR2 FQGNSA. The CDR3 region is CASSPSSEPLETQYF. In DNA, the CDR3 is TGTGCCAGCAGCCCGTCCTCCGAGCCTTTAGAGACCCAGTACTTC.

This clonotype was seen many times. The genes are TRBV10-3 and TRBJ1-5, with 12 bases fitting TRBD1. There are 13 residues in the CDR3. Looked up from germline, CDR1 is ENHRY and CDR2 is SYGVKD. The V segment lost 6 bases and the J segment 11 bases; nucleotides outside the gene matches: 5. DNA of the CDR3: TGTGCCATCAGAGGGACAGGGGGCGAAGCCCAGCATTTT. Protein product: CAIRGTGGEAQHF.

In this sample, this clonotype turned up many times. As DNA, the CDR3 is TGTGCCAGCAGACCCTGGAGGGGGCTGAATAGCACAGATACGCAGTATTTT. Translated, it gives CASRPWRGLNSTDTQYF. The genes are TRBV12-3 or TRBV12-4 and TRBJ2-3; possibly TRBD1 for D (7 bases). The length of the CDR3 is 17 residues. The V end was cut by 6 bases, the J end by 0 bases, with 19 bases between.

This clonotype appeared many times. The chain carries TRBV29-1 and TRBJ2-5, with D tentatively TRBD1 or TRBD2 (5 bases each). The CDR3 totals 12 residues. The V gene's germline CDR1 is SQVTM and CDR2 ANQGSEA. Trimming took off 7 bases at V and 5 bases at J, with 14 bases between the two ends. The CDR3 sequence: CSAGASGETQYF. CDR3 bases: TGCAGCGCCGGGGCCTCAGGGGAGACCCAGTACTTC. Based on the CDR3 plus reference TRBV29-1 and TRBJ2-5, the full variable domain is SAVISQKPSRDICQRGTSLTIQCQVDSQVTMMFWYRQQPGQSLTLIATANQGSEATYESGFVIDKFPISRPNLTFSTLTVSNMSPEDSSIYLCSAGASGETQYFGPGTRLLVL.

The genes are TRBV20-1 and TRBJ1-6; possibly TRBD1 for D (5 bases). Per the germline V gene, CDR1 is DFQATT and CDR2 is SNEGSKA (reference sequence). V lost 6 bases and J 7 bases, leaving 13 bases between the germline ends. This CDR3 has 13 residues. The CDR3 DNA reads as TGCAGTGCCGAGGGGCAACGGAATTCACCCCTCCACTTT. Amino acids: CSAEGQRNSPLHF.